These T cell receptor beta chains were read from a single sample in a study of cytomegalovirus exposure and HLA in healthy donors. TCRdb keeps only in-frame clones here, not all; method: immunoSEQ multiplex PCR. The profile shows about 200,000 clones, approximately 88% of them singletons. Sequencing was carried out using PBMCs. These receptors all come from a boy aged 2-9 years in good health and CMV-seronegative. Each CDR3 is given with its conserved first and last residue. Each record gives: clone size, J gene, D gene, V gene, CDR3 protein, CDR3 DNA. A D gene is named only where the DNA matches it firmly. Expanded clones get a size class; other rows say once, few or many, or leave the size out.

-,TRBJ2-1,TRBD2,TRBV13,CASSLGTSGGNEQFF,TGTGCCAGCAGCTTAGGGACTAGCGGAGGAAATGAGCAGTTCTTC
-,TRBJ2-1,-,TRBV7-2,CASSSSGNEQFF,TGTGCCAGCAGCTCCTCGGGGAATGAGCAGTTCTTC
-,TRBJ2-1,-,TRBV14,CASSQGWGGRNEQFF,TGTGCCAGCAGCCAAGGTTGGGGGGGGCGGAATGAGCAGTTCTTC
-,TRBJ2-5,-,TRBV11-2,CASSLDNQETQYF,TGTGCCAGCAGCTTAGACAACCAAGAGACCCAGTACTTC
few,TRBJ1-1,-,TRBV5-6,CASSIPDGLGKDTEAFF,TGTGCCAGCAGCATCCCAGACGGACTCGGAAAAGACACTGAAGCTTTCTTT
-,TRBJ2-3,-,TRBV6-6,CASRPGWADTQYF,TGTGCCAGCAGGCCCGGGTGGGCAGATACGCAGTATTTT
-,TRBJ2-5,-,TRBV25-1,CASSEFGKGGQETQYF,TGTGCCAGCAGTGAATTTGGGAAAGGAGGCCAAGAGACCCAGTACTTC
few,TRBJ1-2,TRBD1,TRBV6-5,CATQTRQGEGYTF,TGTGCCACTCAAACGAGACAGGGTGAAGGCTACACCTTC
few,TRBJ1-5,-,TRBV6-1,CASSSLDSVDLPQHF,TGTGCCAGCAGTTCTCTGGACAGCGTAGATTTACCCCAGCATTTT
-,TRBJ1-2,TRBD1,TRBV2,CASDEDRWGDLYGYTF,TGTGCCAGCGACGAGGACAGGTGGGGGGACCTTTATGGCTACACCTTC
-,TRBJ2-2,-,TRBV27,CASSQGGTGELFF,TGTGCCAGCAGCCAGGGGGGTACCGGGGAGCTGTTTTTT
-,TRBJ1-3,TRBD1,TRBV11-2,CASSLDRGVKGNTIYF,TGTGCCAGCAGCTTGGACAGGGGAGTGAAGGGAAACACCATATATTTT
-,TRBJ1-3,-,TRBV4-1,CASSQESRAGNTIYF,TGCGCCAGCAGCCAAGAAAGCAGGGCTGGAAACACCATATATTTT
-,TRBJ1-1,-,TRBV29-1,CSVEAQENTEAFF,TGCAGCGTTGAGGCACAAGAGAACACTGAAGCTTTCTTT
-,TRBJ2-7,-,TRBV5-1,CASSLAGGPRNEQYF,TGCGCCAGCAGCTTGGCCGGTGGGCCCCGCAACGAGCAGTACTTC
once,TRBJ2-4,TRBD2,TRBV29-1,CSVEDPGGGGYKNIQYF,TGCAGCGTTGAAGATCCCGGCGGGGGTGGATACAAAAACATTCAGTACTTC